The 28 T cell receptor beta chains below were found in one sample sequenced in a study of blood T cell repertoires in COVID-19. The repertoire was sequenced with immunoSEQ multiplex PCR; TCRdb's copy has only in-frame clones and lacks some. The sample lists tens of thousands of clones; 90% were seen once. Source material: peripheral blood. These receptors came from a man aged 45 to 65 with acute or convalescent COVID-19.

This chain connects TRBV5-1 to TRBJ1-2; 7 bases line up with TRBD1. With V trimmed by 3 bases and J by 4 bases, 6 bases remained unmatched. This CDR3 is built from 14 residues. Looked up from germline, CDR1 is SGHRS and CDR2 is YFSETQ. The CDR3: CASSSDRLSYGYTF. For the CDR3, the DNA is TGCGCCAGCAGCTCGGACAGGTTGAGCTATGGCTACACCTTC. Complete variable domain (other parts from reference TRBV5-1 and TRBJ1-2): KAGVTQTPRYLIKTRGQQVTLSCSPISGHRSVSWYQQTPGQGLQFLFEYFSETQRNKGNFPGRFSGRQFSNSRSEMNVSTLELGDSALYLCASSSDRLSYGYTFGSGTRLTVV.

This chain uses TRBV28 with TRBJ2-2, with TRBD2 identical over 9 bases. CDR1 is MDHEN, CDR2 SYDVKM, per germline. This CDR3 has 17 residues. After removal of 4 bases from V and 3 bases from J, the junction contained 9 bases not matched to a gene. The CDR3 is CASSSPSERGDTGELFF. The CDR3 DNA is TGTGCCAGCAGTTCGCCGAGTGAGCGGGGGGACACCGGGGAGCTGTTTTTT.

The DNA for the CDR3 is TGCGCCAGCAGCTTATGGACAGGGGGCCAAGAGACCCAGTACTTC. Translation: CASSLWTGGQETQYF. The rearrangement links TRBV5-1 to TRBJ2-5; 10 bases line up with TRBD1. This CDR3 is 15 amino acids long. J lost 1 base, V lost 2 bases, and 2 bases had no gene match. CDR1 and CDR2 (germline): SGHRS, YFSETQ.

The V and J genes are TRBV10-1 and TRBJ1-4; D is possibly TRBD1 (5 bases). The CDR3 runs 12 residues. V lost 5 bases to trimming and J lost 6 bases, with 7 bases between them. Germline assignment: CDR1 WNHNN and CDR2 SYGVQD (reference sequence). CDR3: CASSSGDEKLFF. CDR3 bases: TGCGCCAGCAGTTCGGGGGATGAAAAACTGTTTTTT.

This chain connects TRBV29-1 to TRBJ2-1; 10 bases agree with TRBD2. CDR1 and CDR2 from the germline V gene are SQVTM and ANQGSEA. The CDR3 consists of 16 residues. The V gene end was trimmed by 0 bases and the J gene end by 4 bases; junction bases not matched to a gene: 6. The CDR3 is CSVEDHLAGAYNEQFF. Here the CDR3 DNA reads TGCAGCGTTGAAGACCACCTAGCGGGAGCTTACAATGAGCAGTTCTTC.

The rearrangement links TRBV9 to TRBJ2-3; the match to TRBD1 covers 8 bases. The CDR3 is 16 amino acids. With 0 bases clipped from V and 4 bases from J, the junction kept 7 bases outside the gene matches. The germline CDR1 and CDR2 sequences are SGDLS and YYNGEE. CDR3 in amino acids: CASSVATGGRADTQYF. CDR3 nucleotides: TGTGCCAGCAGCGTAGCTACAGGGGGTAGGGCAGATACGCAGTATTTT.

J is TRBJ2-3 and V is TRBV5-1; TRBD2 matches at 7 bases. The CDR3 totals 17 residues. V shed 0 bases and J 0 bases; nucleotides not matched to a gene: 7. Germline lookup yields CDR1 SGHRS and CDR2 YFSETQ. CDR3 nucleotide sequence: TGCGCCAGCAGCTTGGAGGGGACTACCCTTAGCACAGATACGCAGTATTTT. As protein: CASSLEGTTLSTDTQYF.

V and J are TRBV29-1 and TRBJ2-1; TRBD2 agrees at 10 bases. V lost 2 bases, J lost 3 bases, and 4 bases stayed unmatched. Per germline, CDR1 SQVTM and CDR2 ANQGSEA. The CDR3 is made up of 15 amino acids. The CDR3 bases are TGCAGCGTTGAATTAGCGGGAGGACACTACAATGAGCAGTTCTTC. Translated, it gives CSVELAGGHYNEQFF.

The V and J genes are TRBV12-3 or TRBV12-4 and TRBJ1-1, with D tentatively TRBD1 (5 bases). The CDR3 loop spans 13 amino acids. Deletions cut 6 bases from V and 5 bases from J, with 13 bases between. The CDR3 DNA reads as TGTGCCAGCAGCGGGGGGGGGAGAACTGAAGCTTTCTTT. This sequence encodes CASSGGGRTEAFF.

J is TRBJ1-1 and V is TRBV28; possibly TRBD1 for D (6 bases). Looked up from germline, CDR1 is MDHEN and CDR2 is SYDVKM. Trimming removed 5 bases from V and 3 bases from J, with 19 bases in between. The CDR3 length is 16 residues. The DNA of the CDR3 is TGTGCCAGCAGTCTCCTCTGGGGGGGGCGAGACACTGAAGCTTTCTTT. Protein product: CASSLLWGGRDTEAFF.

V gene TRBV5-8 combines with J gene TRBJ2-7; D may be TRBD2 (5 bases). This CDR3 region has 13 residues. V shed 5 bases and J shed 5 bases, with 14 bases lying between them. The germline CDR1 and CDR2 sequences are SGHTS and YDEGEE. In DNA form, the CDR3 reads TGTGCCAGCAGAAGAGGGTTTGTAAACGAGCAGTACTTC. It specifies CASRRGFVNEQYF.

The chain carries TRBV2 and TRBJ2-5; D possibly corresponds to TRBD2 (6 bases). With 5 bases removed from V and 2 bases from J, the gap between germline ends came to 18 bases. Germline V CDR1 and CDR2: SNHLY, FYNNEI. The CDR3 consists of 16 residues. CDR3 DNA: TGTGCCAGCAGTTACCCTGGGGGGTTGGTACAAGAGACCCAGTACTTC. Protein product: CASSYPGGLVQETQYF.

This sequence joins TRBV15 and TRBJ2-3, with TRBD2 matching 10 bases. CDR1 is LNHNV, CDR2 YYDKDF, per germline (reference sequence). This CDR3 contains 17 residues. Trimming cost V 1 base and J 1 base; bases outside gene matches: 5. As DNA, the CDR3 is TGTGCCACCAGCAGAGGGGTCGGACTAGCGGGCACAGATACGCAGTATTTT. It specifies CATSRGVGLAGTDTQYF.

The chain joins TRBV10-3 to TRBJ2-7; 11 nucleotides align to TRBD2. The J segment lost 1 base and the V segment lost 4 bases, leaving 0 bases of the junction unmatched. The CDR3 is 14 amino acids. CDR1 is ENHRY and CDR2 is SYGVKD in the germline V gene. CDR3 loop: CAISGLAGSYEQYF. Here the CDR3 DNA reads TGTGCCATCAGTGGACTAGCGGGATCCTACGAGCAGTACTTC.

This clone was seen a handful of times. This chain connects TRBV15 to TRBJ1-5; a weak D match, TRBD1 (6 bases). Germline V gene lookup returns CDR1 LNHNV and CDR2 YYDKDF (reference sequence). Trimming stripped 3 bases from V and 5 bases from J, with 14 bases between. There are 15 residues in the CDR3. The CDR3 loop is CATSRDRQVYQPQHF. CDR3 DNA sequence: TGTGCCACCAGCAGGGACAGACAGGTCTATCAGCCCCAGCATTTT. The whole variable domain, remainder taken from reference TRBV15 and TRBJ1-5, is DAMVIQNPRYQVTQFGKPVTLSCSQTLNHNVMYWYQQKSSQAPKLLFHYYDKDFNNEADTPDNFQSRRPNTSFCFLDIRSPGLGDTAMYLCATSRDRQVYQPQHFGDGTRLSIL.

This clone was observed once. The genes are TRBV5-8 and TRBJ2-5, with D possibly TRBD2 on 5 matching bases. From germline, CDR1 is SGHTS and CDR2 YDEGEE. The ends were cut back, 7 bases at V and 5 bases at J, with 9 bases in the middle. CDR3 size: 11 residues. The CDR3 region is CASPGLETQYF. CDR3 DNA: TGTGCCAGCCCCGGACTTGAGACCCAGTACTTC.

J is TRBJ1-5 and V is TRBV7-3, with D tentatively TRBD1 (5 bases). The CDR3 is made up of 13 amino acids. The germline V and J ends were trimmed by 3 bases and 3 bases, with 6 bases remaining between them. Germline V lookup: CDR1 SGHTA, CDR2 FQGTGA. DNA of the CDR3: TGTGCCAGCAGCTTGGGGCACAATCAGCCCCAGCATTTT. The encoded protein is CASSLGHNQPQHF. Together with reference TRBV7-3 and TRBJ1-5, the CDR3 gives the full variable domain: GAGVSQTPSNKVTEKGKYVELRCDPISGHTALYWYRQSLGQGPEFLIYFQGTGAADDSGLPNDRFFAVRPEGSVSTLKIQRTERGDSAVYLCASSLGHNQPQHFGDGTRLSIL.

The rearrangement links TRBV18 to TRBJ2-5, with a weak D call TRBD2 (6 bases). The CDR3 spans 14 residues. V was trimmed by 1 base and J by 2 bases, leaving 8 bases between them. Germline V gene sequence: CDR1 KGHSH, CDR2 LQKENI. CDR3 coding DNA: TGTGCCAGCTCACCACTAGCGGTTCAAGAGACCCAGTACTTC. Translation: CASSPLAVQETQYF.

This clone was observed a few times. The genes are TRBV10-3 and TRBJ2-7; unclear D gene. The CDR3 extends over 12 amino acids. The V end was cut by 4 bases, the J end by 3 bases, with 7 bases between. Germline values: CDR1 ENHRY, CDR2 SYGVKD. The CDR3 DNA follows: TGTGCCATCAGTGGATCGGGCTACGAGCAGTACTTC. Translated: CAISGSGYEQYF.

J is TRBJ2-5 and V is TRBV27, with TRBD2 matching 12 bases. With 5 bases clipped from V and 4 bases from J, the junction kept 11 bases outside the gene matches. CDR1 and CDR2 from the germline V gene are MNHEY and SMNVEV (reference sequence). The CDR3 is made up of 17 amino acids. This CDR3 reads CASSTNRLAGVVETQYF. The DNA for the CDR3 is TGTGCCAGCAGTACGAACCGACTAGCGGGAGTGGTAGAGACCCAGTACTTC.

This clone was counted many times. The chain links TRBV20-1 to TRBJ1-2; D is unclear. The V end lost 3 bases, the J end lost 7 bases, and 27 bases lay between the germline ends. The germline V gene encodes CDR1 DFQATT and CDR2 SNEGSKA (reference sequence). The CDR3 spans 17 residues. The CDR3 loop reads CSASLREYRVDHGGYTF. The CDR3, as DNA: TGCAGTGCTAGTCTTCGGGAGTACCGGGTCGACCACGGTGGCTACACCTTC.

CDR3 sequence (DNA): TGTGCCACCAGTGAGGGGAGTGACAATCAGCCCCAGCATTTT. Amino acids: CATSEGSDNQPQHF. The gene calls are TRBV24-1 and TRBJ1-5; D gene uncertain. The CDR3 is 14 residues long. The V end lost 4 bases, the J end lost 3 bases, and 9 bases lay between the germline ends. Germline CDR1 reads KGHDR; CDR2 reads SFDVKD.

This CDR3 reads CASSAGGETQYF. The CDR3 region has the DNA TGTGCCAGCAGTGCAGGGGGGGAGACCCAGTACTTC. The chain couples TRBV6-6 to TRBJ2-5; weak D call: TRBD1 (7 bases). CDR3 length equals 12 residues. Germline CDR1 reads MNHNY; CDR2 reads SVGAGI (reference sequence). Trimming removed 5 bases at V and 5 bases at J, with 9 bases between.

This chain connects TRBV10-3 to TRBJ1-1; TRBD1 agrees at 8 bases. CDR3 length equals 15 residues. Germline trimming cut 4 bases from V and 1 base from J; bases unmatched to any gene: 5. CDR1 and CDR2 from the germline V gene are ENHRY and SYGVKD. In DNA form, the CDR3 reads TGTGCCATCAGTGTGCAGGGGGCGGCGAACACTGAAGCTTTCTTT. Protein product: CAISVQGAANTEAFF.

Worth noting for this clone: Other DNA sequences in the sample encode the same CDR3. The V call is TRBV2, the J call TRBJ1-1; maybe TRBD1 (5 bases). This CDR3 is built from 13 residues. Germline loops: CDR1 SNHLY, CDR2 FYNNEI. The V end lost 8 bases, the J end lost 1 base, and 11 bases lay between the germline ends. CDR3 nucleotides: TGTGCCAGCTCCTGGGGGGGGAACACTGAAGCTTTCTTT. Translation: CASSWGGNTEAFF.

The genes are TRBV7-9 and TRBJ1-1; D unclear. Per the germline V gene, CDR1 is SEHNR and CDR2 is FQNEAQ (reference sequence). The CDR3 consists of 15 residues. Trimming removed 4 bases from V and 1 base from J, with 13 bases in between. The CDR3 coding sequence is TGTGCCAGCAGCTCCTGGGCAGAACAGAACACTGAAGCTTTCTTT. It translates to CASSSWAEQNTEAFF.

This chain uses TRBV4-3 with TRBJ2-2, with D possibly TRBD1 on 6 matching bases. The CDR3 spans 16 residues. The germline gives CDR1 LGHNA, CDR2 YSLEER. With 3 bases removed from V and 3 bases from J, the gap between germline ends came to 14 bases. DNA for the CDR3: TGCGCCAGCAGCCAGACAGGCGGCCGGTACACCGGGGAGCTGTTTTTT. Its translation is CASSQTGGRYTGELFF.

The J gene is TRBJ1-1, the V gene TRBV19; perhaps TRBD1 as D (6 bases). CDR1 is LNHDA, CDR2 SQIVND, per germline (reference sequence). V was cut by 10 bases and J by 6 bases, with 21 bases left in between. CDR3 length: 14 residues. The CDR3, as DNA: TGTGCCACGGGTAGAATAGGGGCAGGGGCTGAAGCTTTCTTT. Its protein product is CATGRIGAGAEAFF.